These T cell receptor beta chains were read from a single sample in a study of CD8+CD57+ T cells in acquired aplastic anemia. One entry per CDR3 protein results from TCRdb running MiXCR on the reads. The sample lists some 200,000 distinct CDR3 sequences; more than 45% were seen once. The sample was sorted CD4+, CD8+, or CD8+CD57+ T cells (not recorded which) from PBMCs. The receptors were sampled from a human donor with aplastic anemia. Each CDR3 is given with its conserved first and last residue. D genes are given only for firm matches. Size is omitted from some rows. Given values are once, few, many or a class for expanded clones.

TRBJ2-2	8	TRBV5-1	-	-	TGCGCCAGCAGCTTGGGACAGTTT	CASSLGQF
TRBJ2-1	15	TRBV6-1	-	-	TGTGCCAGCAACGAACCCCCCCGCGGTGGAAATGAGCAGTTCTTC	CASNEPPRGGNEQFF
TRBJ2-3	18	TRBV11-3	few	TRBD2	TGTGCCAGCAGCTTGGGTTTACTAGCGGGAGGGCGCACAGATACGCAGTATTTT	CASSLGLLAGGRTDTQYF
TRBJ1-1	11	TRBV12-3/TRBV12-4	-	-	TGTGCCAGCTCAGGTAACACTGAAGCTTTCTTT	CASSGNTEAFF
TRBJ1-1	13	TRBV7-2	-	-	TGTGCCAGCAGGATGACGGGGGGCACTGAAGCTTTCTTT	CASRMTGGTEAFF
TRBJ2-5	14	TRBV19	-	-	TGTGCCAGTAGTACGGGGACATCCCCTAGGACCCAGTACTTC	CASSTGTSPRTQYF
TRBJ2-7	13	TRBV4-3	-	-	TGCGCCAGCAGCCAAGATTGGGGTTACGAGCAGTACTTC	CASSQDWGYEQYF
TRBJ2-2	15	TRBV15	many	TRBD2	TGTGCCACCAGCGAGCGGGATGTCGACACCGGGGAGCTGTTTTTT	CATSERDVDTGELFF
TRBJ1-1	13	TRBV7-2	-	-	TGTGCCAGCAGCTTAGTCGCGGGGGCTGAAGCTTTCTTT	CASSLVAGAEAFF
TRBJ1-5	15	TRBV19	-	-	TGTGCCAGTAGTATTGGAGGTTATAGCAATCAGCCCCAGCATTTT	CASSIGGYSNQPQHF
TRBJ1-1	16	TRBV9	many	-	TGTGCCAGCAGCCCTCGTGGGGGCCGGCTGAACACTGAAGCTTTCTTT	CASSPRGGRLNTEAFF
TRBJ2-7	15	TRBV2	-	-	TGTGCCAGCAGTGATGTCTCAGGAGATAACTACGAGCAGTACTTC	CASSDVSGDNYEQYF
TRBJ1-2	13	TRBV5-6	many	-	TGTGCCAGCAGCTTGTACAGGGCAATTGGCTACACCTTC	CASSLYRAIGYTF
TRBJ2-7	13	TRBV29-1	many	-	TGCAGCGTCAACCGGGACGGCAACTACGAGCAGTACTTC	CSVNRDGNYEQYF
TRBJ1-6	14	TRBV2	-	TRBD1	TGTGCCAGCAGCGACCGGGACAGGGCTTCACCCCTCCACTTT	CASSDRDRASPLHF
TRBJ1-6	13	TRBV7-9	-	-	TGTGCCAGCAGCCCTAGGGGGGGATCACCCCTCCACTTT	CASSPRGGSPLHF
TRBJ2-3	14	TRBV20-1	-	-	TGCAGTGCTAGAGAGTGGAGTAGCACAGATACGCAGTATTTT	CSAREWSSTDTQYF
TRBJ2-1	10	TRBV20-1	-	-	TGCAGTGCCCTTTACAATGAGCAGTTCTTC	CSALYNEQFF
TRBJ2-3	13	TRBV19	-	-	TGTGCCAGTAGTATCCTCGGTAGCGATACGCAGTATTTT	CASSILGSDTQYF
TRBJ2-1	20	TRBV6-2/TRBV6-3	-	TRBD2	TGTGCCAGCAGTTACTCGAAGGTACTAGCGGGAGGGAGCTCCTACAATGAGCAGTTCTTC	CASSYSKVLAGGSSYNEQFF
TRBJ1-1	13	TRBV6-2/TRBV6-3	many	-	TGTGCCAGCAAGGCGGACAGCAACACTGAAGCTTTCTTT	CASKADSNTEAFF
TRBJ2-5	15	TRBV20-1	-	TRBD2	TGCAGTGCTAGAAGCCGGACTAGATCGTATGAGACCCAGTACTTC	CSARSRTRSYETQYF
TRBJ1-4	12	TRBV24-1	-	-	TGTGCCACCAGTGGCCCTAGGGGAAAACTGTTTTTT	CATSGPRGKLFF
TRBJ2-1	18	TRBV20-1	many	TRBD2	TGCAGTGCTAGAGATTTTTCGGGACTAGCGGGAGGACTCTATGAGCAGTTCTTC	CSARDFSGLAGGLYEQFF
TRBJ1-5	16	TRBV11-1	-	-	TGTGCCAGCAGCTTGACAGCCCCTGAGTTGGGGCAGCCCCAGCATTTT	CASSLTAPELGQPQHF
TRBJ1-5	13	TRBV30	-	TRBD1	TGTGCCTGGGATCAGGGGGCCAATCAGCCCCAGCATTTT	CAWDQGANQPQHF
TRBJ2-5	14	TRBV2	-	-	TGTGCCAGCAGACGCAAGGGGGGGCGGGAGACCCAGTACTTC	CASRRKGGRETQYF
TRBJ2-1	15	TRBV11-1	-	TRBD2	TGTGCCAGCCGCGGGACTAGCGGGAGTCGCAGTGAGCAGTTCTTC	CASRGTSGSRSEQFF
TRBJ2-7	12	TRBV20-1	-	-	TGCAGTGCTAGGGACATGTCCTACGAGCAGTACTTC	CSARDMSYEQYF
TRBJ2-2	13	TRBV12-3/TRBV12-4	many	-	TGTGCCAGCAGTTTACAGGGTGGCGGGGAGCTGTTTTTT	CASSLQGGGELFF
TRBJ2-7	17	TRBV5-4	-	TRBD1	TGTGCCAGCAGCTCCCTAGAAACGGGACAGGGGGGCCACGAGCAGTACTTC	CASSSLETGQGGHEQYF
TRBJ1-5	13	TRBV24-1	-	-	TGTGCCACGGCGCGGGGGAGCAATCAGCCCCAGCATTTT	CATARGSNQPQHF
TRBJ1-1	11	TRBV7-2	-	-	TGTGCCGGTAGTCCGTTGACTGAAGCTTTCTTT	CAGSPLTEAFF
TRBJ1-6	14	TRBV5-5	few	-	TGTGCCAGCAGCTTGGCGGGACCGAATTCACCCCTCCACTTT	CASSLAGPNSPLHF
TRBJ1-2	12	TRBV7-3	many	-	TGTGCCAGCAGCTTTCAGGGGATTGGCTACACCTTC	CASSFQGIGYTF
TRBJ2-3	17	TRBV5-6	many	-	TGTGCCAGCAGCTTGACCCGGTGGCCCTACCACACAGATACGCAGTATTTT	CASSLTRWPYHTDTQYF
TRBJ2-2	13	TRBV29-1	-	-	TGCAGCGTCCTCCGGGATAACACCGGGGAGCTGTTTTTT	CSVLRDNTGELFF
TRBJ2-7	14	TRBV6-2/TRBV6-3	-	-	TGTGCCAGCCTGGAATTGGGGGCGGCCTACGAGCAGTACTTC	CASLELGAAYEQYF
TRBJ1-1	13	TRBV20-1	-	TRBD1	TGCAGTGCTAGAGTGGGGGACAGGCTTGAAGCTTTCTTT	CSARVGDRLEAFF
TRBJ2-7	16	TRBV11-1	-	TRBD1	TGTGCCAGCAGCTCCGGGGCCCGGGACAGGGGCTACGAGCAGTACTTC	CASSSGARDRGYEQYF
TRBJ1-1	13	TRBV6-4	many	-	TGTGCCAGCAGTGACTCGCTCCCCTTGGGCGCTTTCTTT	CASSDSLPLGAFF
TRBJ2-7	13	TRBV4-2	many	TRBD1	TGTGCCAGCAGCCAAGAACAGGGGAGAAAGCAGTACTTC	CASSQEQGRKQYF
TRBJ2-1	13	TRBV7-2	-	-	TGCGCCAGCAGCTTGGGGGGCCAGAATGAGCAGTTCTTC	CASSLGGQNEQFF
TRBJ2-5	17	TRBV29-1	-	TRBD2	TGCAGCGTTGGACGGGCGACGAGGACTAGCGGACAAGAGACCCAGTACTTC	CSVGRATRTSGQETQYF
TRBJ2-7	17	TRBV3-1	few	-	TGTGCCAGCAGCCAAGATTTTCCCACTAGACCTTACTACGAGCAGTACTTC	CASSQDFPTRPYYEQYF